Ten or more counts support the clone carrying this TCR beta chain. The antigen remains undetermined. The sample originates from a study of naive and memory T cell subsets. Both TRBC1 and TRBC2 were covered by a beta constant-region primer of two equimolar oligonucleotides. Nested alpha and beta constant-region primers with the SP2 primer drove four PCR rounds on ligated cDNA. Using its own MiXCR run on the UMI-ligation and nested PCR reads, TCRdb lists one record per CDR3 protein. The table has approximately 150,000 distinct CDR3 sequences, over 20% seen once. Study conclusions and caveats: Possibly reflecting memory cells re-expressing CD45RA, a few larger clonotypes occurred in naive repertoires, especially CD8.

V was cut by 3 bases and J by 2 bases, with 11 bases left in between. The V gene's germline CDR1 is SGHTA and CDR2 FQGNSA. The CDR3 has 15 residues. This sequence was found in a human donor in good health. Sequences were obtained from naive CD4+ T cells from blood. The J gene is TRBJ1-5, the V gene TRBV7-2; D unclear. Here the CDR3 DNA reads TGTGCCAGCAGCTTGGTAAATAGCGGCAATCAGCCCCAGCATTTT. Amino acid sequence: CASSLVNSGNQPQHF.